A selection of T cell receptor beta chains follows, all from one sample in a study of shared T cell receptors in the human thymus. Here immunoSEQ multiplex PCR was the method, and the copy in TCRdb shows in-frame clones only, minus some. The repertoire has just under 550,000 clones, 78% of them found once; the top ten carry about 0.013%. This sample was shared with a second study, whose subject was human thymus T cells.

The sequenced sample consisted of thymocytes. The source of these receptors is a boy in the first two years of life with a congenital heart defect. Each CDR3 is given with its conserved first and last residue. The D gene is left open where the match is weak. The size field is filled for only some rows; it gives once, few, many or a size class.

TRBV5-8	-	TRBD1	TRBJ1-4	TGTGCCAGCAGTGATATAAACCGGGACAGGAATGAAAAACTGTTTTTT	CASSDINRDRNEKLFF
TRBV7-2	-	-	TRBJ2-5	TGTGCCAGCAAGGATCCAGAGGGTGGAGAGACCCAGTACTTC	CASKDPEGGETQYF
TRBV2	-	-	TRBJ2-1	TGTGCCAGCAGTCCTTGGACTGTGAGCTCCTACAATGAGCAGTTCTTC	CASSPWTVSSYNEQFF
TRBV4-3	-	-	TRBJ2-1	TGCGCCAGCAGCCACGCAGGGAGGGAGCAGTTCTTC	CASSHAGREQFF
TRBV7-9	-	TRBD2	TRBJ2-2	TGTGCCAGCAGCTTATTAGGACTAGCGGGAGGTCTTAGCACCGGGGAGCTGTTTTTT	CASSLLGLAGGLSTGELFF
TRBV6-1	-	TRBD2	TRBJ2-7	TGTGCCAGCAGGGGACTAGCGGGAGTCAACGAGCAGTACTTC	CASRGLAGVNEQYF
TRBV27	-	TRBD1	TRBJ1-1	TGTGCCAGCAGGGGCCGGCAGGGGGGTGAGAACACTGAAGCTTTCTTT	CASRGRQGGENTEAFF
TRBV6-5	-	-	TRBJ2-2	TGTGCCAGCAGGTTCGGGATCTTCAACACCGGGGAGCTGTTTTTT	CASRFGIFNTGELFF
TRBV29-1	few	-	TRBJ2-3	TGCAGCGTTGACGCGGGGCCTTGCACAGATACGCAGTATTTT	CSVDAGPCTDTQYF
TRBV5-6	once	-	TRBJ2-3	TGTGCCAGCAGTTCCTCTGGGGGGTTCACAGATACGCAGTATTTT	CASSSSGGFTDTQYF
TRBV7-3	-	TRBD2	TRBJ2-7	TGTGCCAGCAGCCCCGGGACTAGCGGGGCCTACGAGCAGTACTTC	CASSPGTSGAYEQYF
TRBV28	-	TRBD1	TRBJ2-7	TGTGCCAGCCGGCGGCCGGGACAGGGGACCTACGAGCAGTACTTC	CASRRPGQGTYEQYF
TRBV19	-	-	TRBJ2-1	TGTGCCAGTAATCCTAGCGCGAACTCCTACAATGAGCAGTTCTTC	CASNPSANSYNEQFF
TRBV18	once	-	TRBJ1-1	TGTGCCAGCTCACCACCCAGCAGGTTGAACACTGAAGCTTTCTTT	CASSPPSRLNTEAFF
TRBV5-4	-	TRBD2	TRBJ2-3	TGTGCCAGCAGCTCGGGACTAGCGGCCACAGATACGCAGTATTTT	CASSSGLAATDTQYF
TRBV2	-	-	TRBJ2-7	TGTGCCAGCAGTGAGGCAGGCCGTGGTTCGGGGGAGCAGTACTTC	CASSEAGRGSGEQYF
TRBV15	-	TRBD1	TRBJ2-2	TGTGCCACCAGTCCCAGAACCGGGACAGGGCCCCCCGGGGAGCTGTTTTTT	CATSPRTGTGPPGELFF
TRBV9	few	-	TRBJ1-2	TGTGCCAGCAGCGTTGGGGGGAGACTGGGCTACACCTTC	CASSVGGRLGYTF
TRBV6-6	-	-	TRBJ2-7	TGTGCCAGCAGTTATGACAGGTGGTACGAGCAGTACTTC	CASSYDRWYEQYF
TRBV21-1	-	-	TRBJ2-7	TGTGCCAGCAGCGCCAGCGGGGGGCGCGGGGAGCAGTACTTC	CASSASGGRGEQYF
TRBV12-5	-	TRBD1	TRBJ2-7	TGTGCTAGTGGTTTGGGTGCCGGGACAGGGGACGAGCAGTACTTC	CASGLGAGTGDEQYF
TRBV4-3	-	TRBD2	TRBJ2-1	TGCGCCAGCAGCCAGTCCGCTAGCGGGAGCGGTAATGAGCAGTTCTTC	CASSQSASGSGNEQFF
TRBV13	-	-	TRBJ2-4	TGTGCCAGCAGCCCTAGAGTTAAAAACATTCAGTACTTC	CASSPRVKNIQYF
TRBV28	-	TRBD1	TRBJ2-3	TGTGCCAGCAGCCGCGTGGGAGGGACAGGGGCAGATACGCAGTATTTT	CASSRVGGTGADTQYF
TRBV2	-	-	TRBJ1-4	TGTGCCAGCGTTCTGGTGTACCCAGCGGGGGAAAAACTGTTTTTT	CASVLVYPAGEKLFF
TRBV5-1	-	TRBD1	TRBJ2-2	TGCGCCAGCAGCTTGGCAGGGACAGGGGACACCGGGGAGCTGTTTTTT	CASSLAGTGDTGELFF
TRBV6-5	once	TRBD2	TRBJ2-1	TGTGCCAGCAGTTACTCTACTAGCGGGTATTACAATGAGCAGTTCTTC	CASSYSTSGYYNEQFF
TRBV21-1	-	-	TRBJ2-7	TGTGCCAGCAGCAAAAGAAGGGGTCTAGCGGGAACAAACTCCTACGAGCAGTACTTC	CASSKRRGLAGTNSYEQYF
TRBV15	-	TRBD1	TRBJ2-3	TGTGCCACCAGTCCCGACAGGGGGGCAGATACGCAGTATTTT	CATSPDRGADTQYF
TRBV5-1	-	-	TRBJ2-7	TGCGCCAGCAGCTTGGAAGTGGCTCGCCACTCCTACGAGCAGTACTTC	CASSLEVARHSYEQYF
TRBV14	-	-	TRBJ2-7	TGTGCCAGCAGCCAACAGGGTTTTCCGTACTTC	CASSQQGFPYF
TRBV29-1	-	TRBD2	TRBJ2-1	TGCAGCGTGGGGTGGCTAGCGGGAGTACCTAGGAATGAGCAGTTCTTC	CSVGWLAGVPRNEQFF
TRBV19	few	TRBD2	TRBJ2-7	TGTGCCAGTAGTCCCCGGGAGGACTGCTACGAGCAGTACTTC	CASSPREDCYEQYF
TRBV9	once	-	TRBJ2-3	TGTGCCAGCAGCCTCAGGCTAGCGAAGGACACAGATACGCAGTATTTT	CASSLRLAKDTDTQYF
TRBV7-9	few	-	TRBJ2-1	TGTGCCAGCAGCTTACTTTTCAATGAGCAGTTCTTC	CASSLLFNEQFF
TRBV14	-	-	TRBJ2-7	TGTGCCAGCAGCCAAGGCCCCACAGAATACGAGCAGTACTTC	CASSQGPTEYEQYF
TRBV19	-	-	TRBJ1-5	TGTGCCAGTAGAGGGCCCGCGGGGAATCAGCCCCAGCATTTT	CASRGPAGNQPQHF
TRBV5-6	-	TRBD2	TRBJ2-7	TGTGCCAGCAGCTTGAAACTAGCGGCCTATCTCGGGTACGAGCAGTACTTC	CASSLKLAAYLGYEQYF
TRBV5-4	-	TRBD2	TRBJ2-1	TGTGCCAGCAGCCCGACGACGCCAGGACTAGCGGGAGGGGTCAATGAGCAGTTCTTC	CASSPTTPGLAGGVNEQFF
TRBV7-6	few	-	TRBJ2-1	TGTGCCAGCAGCCCCTCGGGGGACCCCACGATATACAATGAGCAGTTCTTC	CASSPSGDPTIYNEQFF
TRBV7-9	-	-	TRBJ2-7	TGTGCCAGCAGCCATCGGGGTGGGGACTACGAGCAGTACTTC	CASSHRGGDYEQYF
TRBV4-3	-	TRBD1	TRBJ2-7	TGCGCCAGCAGCCAAGATCGGGGACAGCTCGGCCACTTTTACGAGCAGTACTTC	CASSQDRGQLGHFYEQYF
TRBV29-1	-	TRBD2	TRBJ2-1	TGCAGCGCCACACAGAAGGAAAGTAGCGGGTTTCTTCACTACAATGAGCAGTTCTTC	CSATQKESSGFLHYNEQFF
TRBV7-9	-	-	TRBJ1-1	TGTGCCAGCAGCTTAGCAAGGGGTTCAGGGGTTTTCACTGAAGCTTTCTTT	CASSLARGSGVFTEAFF
TRBV7-9	-	TRBD1	TRBJ2-1	TGTGCCACGGCGGGACAGGGGGTCAATGAGCAGTTCTTC	CATAGQGVNEQFF
TRBV2	once	TRBD1	TRBJ2-3	TGTGCCAGCAGTGTGACAGGGGGCACAGATACGCAGTATTTT	CASSVTGGTDTQYF
TRBV2	-	-	TRBJ2-7	TGTGCCACACTAAAAGGGGTCACCTACGAGCAGTACTTC	CATLKGVTYEQYF
TRBV19	-	TRBD1	TRBJ1-1	TGTGCCAGTATGGGACAGGGGCAAAGGAACACTGAAGCTTTCTTT	CASMGQGQRNTEAFF
TRBV18	-	-	TRBJ2-5	TGTGCCAGCTCACCACCTAAGGCCCAGCTTGTTCCCAGGAACTTC	CASSPPKAQLVPRNF
TRBV1	-	-	TRBJ2-1	TGCACCAGCAGCCAAGAAGCTTCCAGCGGGAAAGAAAACAATGAGCAGTTCTTC	CTSSQEASSGKENNEQFF
TRBV9	-	TRBD2	TRBJ2-3	TGTGCCAGCAGCCAAGCGGGGGGTGGCACAGATACGCAGTATTTT	CASSQAGGGTDTQYF
TRBV11-2	few	-	TRBJ1-3	TGTGCCAGCACCCTTTGGGAGCACTTTGGAAACACCATATATTTT	CASTLWEHFGNTIYF